The present entry profiles one T cell receptor (beta chain) with its context. Its target is unknown. The sample is drawn from a study of T-cell memory formation after mild COVID-19. Study-wide findings and caveats: Later expanders leaned CD4+, whereas clones that contracted between day 15 and 85 were balanced CD4/CD8.

The germline gives CDR1 SGHRS, CDR2 YFSETQ. Trimming shortened V by 2 bases and J by 5 bases, and 16 bases separated the two germline ends. The CDR3 runs 15 residues. TCRdb used MiXCR to reprocess the 5' RACE reads, holding one entry per CDR3 protein. The repertoire has under 300,000 distinct CDR3 sequences, 8% to 9% of them found once; the top ten carry approximately 23%. The sequence was collected from a man aged 18 to 29 who had mild COVID-19 (a few samples of this study predate the infection). Cell type and time point are not known. Material for sequencing was PBMCs or a T cell subset sorted from them (not recorded which). The genes are TRBV5-1 and TRBJ1-1; a possible D gene is TRBD1 (6 bases). Here the CDR3 reads CASSFGGGRETEAFF. Written as DNA, the CDR3 is TGCGCCAGCAGCTTCGGCGGGGGGCGTGAAACTGAAGCTTTCTTT.